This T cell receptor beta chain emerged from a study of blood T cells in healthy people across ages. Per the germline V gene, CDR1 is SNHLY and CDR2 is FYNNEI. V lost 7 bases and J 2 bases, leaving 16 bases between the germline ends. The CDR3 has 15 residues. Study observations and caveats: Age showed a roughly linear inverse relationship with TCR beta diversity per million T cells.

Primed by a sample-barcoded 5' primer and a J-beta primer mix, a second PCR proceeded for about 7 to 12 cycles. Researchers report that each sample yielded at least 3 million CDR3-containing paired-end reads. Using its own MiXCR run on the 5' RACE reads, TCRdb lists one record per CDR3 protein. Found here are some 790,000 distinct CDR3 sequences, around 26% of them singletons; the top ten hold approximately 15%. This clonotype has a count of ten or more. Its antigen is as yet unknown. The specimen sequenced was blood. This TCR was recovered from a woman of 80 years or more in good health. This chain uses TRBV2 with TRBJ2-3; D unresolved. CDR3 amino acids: CASTPVDGTTDTQYF. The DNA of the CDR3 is TGTGCCAGCACCCCCGTTGATGGTACCACAGATACGCAGTATTTT.